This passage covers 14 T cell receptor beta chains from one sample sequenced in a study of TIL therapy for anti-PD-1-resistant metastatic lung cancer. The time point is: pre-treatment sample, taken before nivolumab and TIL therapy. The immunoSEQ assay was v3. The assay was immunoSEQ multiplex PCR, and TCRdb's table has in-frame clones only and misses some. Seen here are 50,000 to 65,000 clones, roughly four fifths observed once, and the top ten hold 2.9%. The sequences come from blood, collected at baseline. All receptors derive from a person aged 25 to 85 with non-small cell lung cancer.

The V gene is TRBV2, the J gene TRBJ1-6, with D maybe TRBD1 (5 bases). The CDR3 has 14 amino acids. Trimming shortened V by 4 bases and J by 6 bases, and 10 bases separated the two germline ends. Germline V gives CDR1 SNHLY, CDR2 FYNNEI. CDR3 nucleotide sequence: TGTGCCAGCAGTGTCGAGACAGTTAATTCACCCCTCCACTTT. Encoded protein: CASSVETVNSPLHF.

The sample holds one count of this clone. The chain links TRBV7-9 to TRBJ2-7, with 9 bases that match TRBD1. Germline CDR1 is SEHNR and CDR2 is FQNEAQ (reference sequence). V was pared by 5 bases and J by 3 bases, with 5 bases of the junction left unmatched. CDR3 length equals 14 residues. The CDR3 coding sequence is TGTGCCAGCAGCCATGACAGGGGGTTCTACGAGCAGTACTTC. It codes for CASSHDRGFYEQYF.

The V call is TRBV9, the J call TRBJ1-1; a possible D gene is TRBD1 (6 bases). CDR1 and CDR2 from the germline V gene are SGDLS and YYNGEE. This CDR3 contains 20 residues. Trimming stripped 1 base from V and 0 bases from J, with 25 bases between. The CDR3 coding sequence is TGTGCCAGCAGCGTATACCCTAAGGATACCGGGACACCAATGAACACTGAAGCTTTCTTT. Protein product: CASSVYPKDTGTPMNTEAFF.

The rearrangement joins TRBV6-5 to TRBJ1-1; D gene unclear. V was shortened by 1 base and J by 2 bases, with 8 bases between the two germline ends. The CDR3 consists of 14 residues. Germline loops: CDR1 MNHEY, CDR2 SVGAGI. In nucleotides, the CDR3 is TGTGCCAGCAGTTACTACTCGGACAACACTGAAGCTTTCTTT. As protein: CASSYYSDNTEAFF.

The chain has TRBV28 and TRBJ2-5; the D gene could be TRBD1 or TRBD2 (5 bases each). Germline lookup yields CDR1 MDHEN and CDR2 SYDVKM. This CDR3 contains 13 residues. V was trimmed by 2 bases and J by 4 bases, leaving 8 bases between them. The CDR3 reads CASSLKGRETQYF. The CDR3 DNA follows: TGTGCCAGCAGTTTAAAGGGGAGAGAGACCCAGTACTTC.

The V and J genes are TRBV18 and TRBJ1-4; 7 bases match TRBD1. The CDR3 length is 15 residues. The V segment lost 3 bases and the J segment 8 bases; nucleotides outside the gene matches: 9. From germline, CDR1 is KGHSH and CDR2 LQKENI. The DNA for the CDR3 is TGTGCCAGCTCACCCGACAGGGCCCGCAGAGAAAAACTGTTTTTT. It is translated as CASSPDRARREKLFF.

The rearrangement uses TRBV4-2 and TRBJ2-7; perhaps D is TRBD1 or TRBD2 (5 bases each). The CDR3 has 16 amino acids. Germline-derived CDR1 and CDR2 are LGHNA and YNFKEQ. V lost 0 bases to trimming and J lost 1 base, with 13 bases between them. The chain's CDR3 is CASSQDLGGISYEQYF. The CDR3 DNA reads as TGTGCCAGCAGCCAAGATCTTGGGGGTATTTCCTACGAGCAGTACTTC.

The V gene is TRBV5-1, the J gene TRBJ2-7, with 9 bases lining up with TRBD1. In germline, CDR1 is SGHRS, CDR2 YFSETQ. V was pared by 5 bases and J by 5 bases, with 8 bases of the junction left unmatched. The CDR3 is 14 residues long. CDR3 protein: CASRQQGALNEQYF. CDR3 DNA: TGCGCCAGCAGGCAACAGGGGGCTCTAAACGAGCAGTACTTC. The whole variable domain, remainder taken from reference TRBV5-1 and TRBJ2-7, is KAGVTQTPRYLIKTRGQQVTLSCSPISGHRSVSWYQQTPGQGLQFLFEYFSETQRNKGNFPGRFSGRQFSNSRSEMNVSTLELGDSALYLCASRQQGALNEQYFGPGTRLTVT.

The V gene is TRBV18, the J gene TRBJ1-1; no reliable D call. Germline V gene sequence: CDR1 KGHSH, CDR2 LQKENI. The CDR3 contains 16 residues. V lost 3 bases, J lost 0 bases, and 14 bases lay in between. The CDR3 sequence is CASSPLERGLNTEAFF. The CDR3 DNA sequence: TGTGCCAGCTCACCTCTAGAACGAGGACTGAACACTGAAGCTTTCTTT.

The CDR3 nucleotides are TGTGCCACCAGCAGATCCGGGACTAGCGGGAACCCCTCCTACGAGCAGTACTTC. Amino acids: CATSRSGTSGNPSYEQYF. The chain joins TRBV15 to TRBJ2-7, with 13 bases fitting TRBD2. This CDR3 region has 18 residues. Germline V gene sequence: CDR1 LNHNV, CDR2 YYDKDF (reference sequence). J lost 0 bases, V lost 2 bases, and 7 bases had no gene match. The variable domain in full, completed from reference TRBV15 and TRBJ2-7, reads DAMVIQNPRYQVTQFGKPVTLSCSQTLNHNVMYWYQQKSSQAPKLLFHYYDKDFNNEADTPDNFQSRRPNTSFCFLDIRSPGLGDTAMYLCATSRSGTSGNPSYEQYFGPGTRLTVT.

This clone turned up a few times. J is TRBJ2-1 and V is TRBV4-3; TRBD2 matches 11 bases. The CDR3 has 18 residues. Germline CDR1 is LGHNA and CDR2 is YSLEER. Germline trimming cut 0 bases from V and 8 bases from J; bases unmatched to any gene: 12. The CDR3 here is CASSQEMGLAGGYDEQFF. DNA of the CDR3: TGCGCCAGCAGCCAAGAAATGGGCCTAGCGGGAGGATATGATGAGCAGTTCTTC.

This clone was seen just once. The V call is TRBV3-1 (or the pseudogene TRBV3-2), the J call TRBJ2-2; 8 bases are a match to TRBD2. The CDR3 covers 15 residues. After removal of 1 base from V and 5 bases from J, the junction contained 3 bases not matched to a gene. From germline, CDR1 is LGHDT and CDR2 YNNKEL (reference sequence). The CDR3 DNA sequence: TGTGCCAGCAGCCAAGTACCGGGGGGGACCGGGGAGCTGTTTTTT. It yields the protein CASSQVPGGTGELFF.

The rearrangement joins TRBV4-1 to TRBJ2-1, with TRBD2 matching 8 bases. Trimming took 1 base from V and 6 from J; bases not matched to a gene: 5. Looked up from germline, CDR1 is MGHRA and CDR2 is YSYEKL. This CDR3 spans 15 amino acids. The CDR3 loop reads CASSQVSGIVNEQFF. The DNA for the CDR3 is TGCGCCAGCAGCCAAGTTAGCGGGATCGTCAATGAGCAGTTCTTC.

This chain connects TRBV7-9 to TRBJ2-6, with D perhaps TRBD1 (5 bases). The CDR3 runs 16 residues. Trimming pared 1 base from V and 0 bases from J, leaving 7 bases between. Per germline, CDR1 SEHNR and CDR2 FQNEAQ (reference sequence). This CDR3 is CASSLEGHSGANVLTF. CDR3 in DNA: TGTGCCAGCAGCTTAGAAGGACACTCTGGGGCCAACGTCCTGACTTTC.